The entry below describes one TCR beta chain. The sample comes from a study of T cell changes during pregnancy in multiple sclerosis. CDR3 length: 16 residues. The ends were cut back, 0 bases at V and 3 bases at J, with 14 bases in the middle. Per the germline V gene, CDR1 is SGHNT and CDR2 is YYREEE (reference sequence). The repertoire was sequenced with immunoSEQ multiplex PCR; TCRdb's copy has only in-frame clones and lacks some. The sample has about 50,000 clones, approximately 90% seen once. The chain links TRBV5-4 to TRBJ2-3; tentative D call: TRBD1 (5 bases). This clonotype was obtained from a female donor with multiple sclerosis, enrolled in a pregnancy study. The sample in question was CD4+ T cells from peripheral blood mononuclear cells, obtained after pregnancy. As DNA, the CDR3 is TGTGCCAGCAGCTTGGAGCGTCAGGGATGGACAGATACGCAGTATTTT. This sequence encodes CASSLERQGWTDTQYF.